The rows below give T cell receptor beta chains drawn from one sample of a study of blood T cell repertoires in COVID-19. The table came from immunoSEQ multiplex PCR; TCRdb's copy has only in-frame clones and leaves some out. The table records over 90,000 clones, roughly 80% of them present only once. The sample taken for sequencing was peripheral blood. These receptors were obtained from a human donor in a cohort sampled during active COVID-19. CDR3s include the opening cysteine and the closing phenylalanine or tryptophan. A D gene is named only where the DNA matches it firmly. Clone sizes are given selectively: once, few, many, or a class where the clone is expanded.

>NA|TRBV11-2|TRBJ2-1|TRBD2
CASSRRTGGYNEQFF
>NA|TRBV5-1|TRBJ2-7|TRBD1
CASSLGQAPGYEQYF
>NA|TRBV7-8|TRBJ2-7|TRBD2
CASSFRTSGTYEQYF
>NA|TRBV19|TRBJ1-1|NA
CASNSKGTEAFF
>few|TRBV4-2|TRBJ2-1|NA
CASSQDSGYEQFF
>NA|TRBV6-5|TRBJ1-4|NA
CASSIVEKLFF
>NA|TRBV5-8|TRBJ1-2|TRBD1
CASSPRDRGQEGYTF
>NA|TRBV7-2|TRBJ2-2|NA
CASSVGTTNTGELFF
>NA|TRBV7-3|TRBJ2-1|NA
CASSLQGPNEQFF
>NA|TRBV7-2|TRBJ2-5|TRBD2
CASSLIPGGHETQYF
>NA|TRBV7-2|TRBJ2-7|TRBD1
CASSFVQGGGYEQYF
>NA|TRBV19|TRBJ1-2|TRBD1
CASIPSSGQRYYGYTF
>few|TRBV18|TRBJ1-2|TRBD1
CASSLPTGNYGYTF
>NA|TRBV5-1|TRBJ1-4|NA
CASSLAPGVGEKLFF
>NA|TRBV7-2|TRBJ1-2|TRBD1
CASSFRGFPGYTF
>NA|TRBV6-2/TRBV6-3|TRBJ2-7|TRBD1
CASSVHGTDSYEQYF
>once|TRBV4-1|TRBJ2-3|NA
CASSLSSGSGTDTQYF
>NA|TRBV7-3|TRBJ2-3|NA
CASSFNRRTDTQYF
>NA|TRBV12-3/TRBV12-4|TRBJ1-2|TRBD1
CASSGGSRGGYTF
>NA|TRBV18|TRBJ1-2|NA
CASSPSTPGGNYGYTF
>NA|TRBV4-3|TRBJ1-1|NA
CASSQDSFRPSTEAFF
>NA|TRBV5-1|TRBJ1-3|NA
CASSLNRPSSGNTIYF
>NA|TRBV5-1|TRBJ1-2|NA
CASSLWPSNYGYTF
>NA|TRBV28|TRBJ1-3|NA
CASSLFAAGRNTIYF
>few|TRBV6-1|TRBJ2-3|TRBD2
CASSGSTSWGTDTQYF
>few|TRBV2|TRBJ1-3|TRBD1
CAARRTGGGNTIYF
>NA|TRBV9|TRBJ2-2|TRBD1
CASRRQGMAGELFF
>once|TRBV15|TRBJ2-3|TRBD2
CATSKAGVADTQYF
>NA|TRBV18|TRBJ2-2|NA
CASSPGQGMTGELFF
>NA|TRBV7-6|TRBJ1-4|NA
CASSLRGDGEKLFF
>NA|TRBV7-2|TRBJ1-2|TRBD1
CASSPQITGGLRYTF
>NA|TRBV5-4|TRBJ1-2|NA
CASSLDPEGGYGYTF
>NA|TRBV27|TRBJ1-1|NA
CASSSSHSPNTEAFF
>NA|TRBV18|TRBJ1-3|NA
CASSPLDIRGSGNTIYF
>once|TRBV6-1|TRBJ2-2|NA
CASSEGGWRTGELFF
>once|TRBV5-1|TRBJ1-1|NA
CASSLGSSMNTEAFF
>NA|TRBV11-2|TRBJ2-2|NA
CASSFGRGASGELFF
>NA|TRBV7-2|TRBJ2-1|TRBD1
CASSLGSGQGLLGQFF
>NA|TRBV5-6|TRBJ2-7|NA
CASSFSPSDPTGYEQYF
>NA|TRBV12-3/TRBV12-4|TRBJ2-1|NA
CASSLAAAGRQFF
>NA|TRBV6-2/TRBV6-3|TRBJ1-4|TRBD1
CASSVQGAGEKLFF
>NA|TRBV5-1|TRBJ2-1|NA
CASRQGLKSYNEQFF
>few|TRBV7-6|TRBJ2-7|TRBD2
CASSLRPPSGGSYEQYF
>NA|TRBV28|TRBJ1-5|TRBD1
CASTPGGRDQPQHF
>NA|TRBV3-1/TRBV3-2|TRBJ2-2|NA
CASRRKHRVTGELFF
>few|TRBV9|TRBJ2-1|TRBD2
CASSVGGSGGSQFF
>NA|TRBV7-2|TRBJ2-1|NA
CASSQSRVSYNEQFF
>NA|TRBV28|TRBJ2-5|TRBD2
CASIGTSGGRAQYF
>NA|TRBV5-4|TRBJ1-4|TRBD1
CASSLAGGFEKLFF
>NA|TRBV6-5|TRBJ1-6|TRBD1
CASRGQYNSPLHF
>once|TRBV3-1/TRBV3-2|TRBJ2-7|TRBD2
CASSQDLLSGGPLSF
>NA|TRBV7-3|TRBJ2-1|TRBD2
CASGRGAFNEQFF
>NA|TRBV9|TRBJ2-1|TRBD1
CASSVGDRVYNEQFF
>NA|TRBV1|TRBJ2-7|NA
CTSSKLAGGLYEQYF
>NA|TRBV7-2|TRBJ1-3|NA
CASSSQSGLNSGNTIYF